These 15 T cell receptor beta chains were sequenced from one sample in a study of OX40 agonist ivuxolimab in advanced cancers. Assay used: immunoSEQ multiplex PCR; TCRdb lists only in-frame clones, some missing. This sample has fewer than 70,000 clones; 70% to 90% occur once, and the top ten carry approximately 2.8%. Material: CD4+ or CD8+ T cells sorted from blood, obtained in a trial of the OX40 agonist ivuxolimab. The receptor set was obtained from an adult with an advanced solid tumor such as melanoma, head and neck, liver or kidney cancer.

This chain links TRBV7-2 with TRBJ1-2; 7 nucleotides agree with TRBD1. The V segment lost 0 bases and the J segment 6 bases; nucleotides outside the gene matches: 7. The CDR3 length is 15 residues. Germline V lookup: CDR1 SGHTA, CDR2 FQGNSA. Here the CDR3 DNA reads TGTGCCAGCAGCTTAGCGGGCAGGGGGATCGATGGCTACACCTTC. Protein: CASSLAGRGIDGYTF.

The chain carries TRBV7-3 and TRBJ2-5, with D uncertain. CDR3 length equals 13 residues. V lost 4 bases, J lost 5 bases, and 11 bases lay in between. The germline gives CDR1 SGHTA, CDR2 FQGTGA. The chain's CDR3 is CASSSRPRETQYF. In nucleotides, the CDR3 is TGTGCCAGCAGCTCCCGACCCAGGGAGACCCAGTACTTC.

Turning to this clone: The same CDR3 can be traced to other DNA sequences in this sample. The CDR3 sequence is CASSGTAGGEPQHF. In nucleotides, the CDR3 is TGCGCCAGCAGCGGGACGGCGGGTGGGGAGCCCCAGCATTTT. The chain recombines TRBV5-1 with TRBJ1-5, with a possible D match to TRBD1 (5 bases). The CDR3 covers 14 residues. V shed 4 bases and J shed 8 bases, with 16 bases lying between them. Looked up from germline, CDR1 is SGHRS and CDR2 is YFSETQ.

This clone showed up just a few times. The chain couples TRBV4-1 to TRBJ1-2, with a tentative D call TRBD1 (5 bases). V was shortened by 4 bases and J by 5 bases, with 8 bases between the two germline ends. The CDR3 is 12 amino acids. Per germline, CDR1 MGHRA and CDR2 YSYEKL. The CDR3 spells CASSPGTYGYTF. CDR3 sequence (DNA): TGCGCCAGCAGCCCAGGGACGTATGGCTACACCTTC.

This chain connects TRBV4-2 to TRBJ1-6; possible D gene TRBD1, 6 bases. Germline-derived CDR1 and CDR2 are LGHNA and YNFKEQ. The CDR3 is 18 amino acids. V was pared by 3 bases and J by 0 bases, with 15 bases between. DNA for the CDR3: TGTGCCAGCAGCCAGGCAGGACAGACCAGCTCCTATAATTCACCCCTCCACTTT. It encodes CASSQAGQTSSYNSPLHF.

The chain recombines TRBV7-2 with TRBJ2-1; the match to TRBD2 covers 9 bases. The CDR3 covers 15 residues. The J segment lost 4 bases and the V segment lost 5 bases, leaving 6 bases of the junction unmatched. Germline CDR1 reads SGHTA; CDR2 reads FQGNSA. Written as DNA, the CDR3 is TGTGCCAGCAGCCGAAGTACTAGCGGGTACAATGAGCAGTTCTTC. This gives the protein CASSRSTSGYNEQFF.

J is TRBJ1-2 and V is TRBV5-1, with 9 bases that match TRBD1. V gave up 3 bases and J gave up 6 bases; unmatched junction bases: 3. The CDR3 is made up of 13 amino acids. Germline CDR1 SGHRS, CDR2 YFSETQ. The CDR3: CASSWGTGNGYTF. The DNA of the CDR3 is TGCGCCAGCAGCTGGGGGACAGGGAATGGCTACACCTTC.

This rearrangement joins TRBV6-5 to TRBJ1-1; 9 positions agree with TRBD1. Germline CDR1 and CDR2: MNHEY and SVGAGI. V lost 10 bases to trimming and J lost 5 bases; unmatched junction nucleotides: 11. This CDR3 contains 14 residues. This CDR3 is CATNRDRVETEAFF. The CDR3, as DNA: TGTGCCACAAACCGGGACAGGGTGGAAACTGAAGCTTTCTTT.

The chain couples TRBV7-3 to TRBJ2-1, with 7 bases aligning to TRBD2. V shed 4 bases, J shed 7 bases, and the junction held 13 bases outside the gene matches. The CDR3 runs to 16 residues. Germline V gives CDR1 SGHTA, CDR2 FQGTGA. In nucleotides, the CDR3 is TGTGCCAGCAGCTCCGGGTCGGGACTACCTATAAATGAGCAGTTCTTC. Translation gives CASSSGSGLPINEQFF.

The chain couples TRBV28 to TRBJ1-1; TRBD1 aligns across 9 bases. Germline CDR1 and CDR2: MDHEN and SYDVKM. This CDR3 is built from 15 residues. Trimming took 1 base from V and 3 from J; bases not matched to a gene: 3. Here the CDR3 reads CASSLYGQGHTEAFF. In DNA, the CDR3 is TGTGCCAGCAGTTTATACGGACAGGGGCACACTGAAGCTTTCTTT. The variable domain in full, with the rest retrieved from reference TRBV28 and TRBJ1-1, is DVKVTQSSRYLVKRTGEKVFLECVQDMDHENMFWYRQDPGLGLRLIYFSYDVKMKEKGDIPEGYSVSREKKERFSLILESASTNQTSMYLCASSLYGQGHTEAFFGQGTRLTVV.

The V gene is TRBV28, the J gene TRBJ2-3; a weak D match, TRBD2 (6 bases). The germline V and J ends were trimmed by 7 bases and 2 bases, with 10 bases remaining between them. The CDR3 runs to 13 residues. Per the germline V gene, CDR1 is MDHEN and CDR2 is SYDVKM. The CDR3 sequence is CASKAGNTDTQYF. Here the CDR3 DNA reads TGTGCCAGCAAGGCGGGGAACACAGATACGCAGTATTTT.

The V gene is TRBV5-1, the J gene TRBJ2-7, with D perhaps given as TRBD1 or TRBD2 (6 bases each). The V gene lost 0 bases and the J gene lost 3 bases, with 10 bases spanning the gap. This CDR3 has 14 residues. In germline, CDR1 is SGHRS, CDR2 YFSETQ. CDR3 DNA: TGCGCCAGCAGCTTGGTCGGGGGCCGCTACGAGCAGTACTTC. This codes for CASSLVGGRYEQYF. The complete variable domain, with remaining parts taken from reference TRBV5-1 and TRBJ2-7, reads KAGVTQTPRYLIKTRGQQVTLSCSPISGHRSVSWYQQTPGQGLQFLFEYFSETQRNKGNFPGRFSGRQFSNSRSEMNVSTLELGDSALYLCASSLVGGRYEQYFGPGTRLTVT.

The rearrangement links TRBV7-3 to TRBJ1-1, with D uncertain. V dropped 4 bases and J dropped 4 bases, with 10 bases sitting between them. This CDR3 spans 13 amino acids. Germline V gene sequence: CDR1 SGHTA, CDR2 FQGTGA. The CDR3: CASSSTRSTEAFF. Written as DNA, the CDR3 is TGTGCCAGCAGCTCCACACGAAGCACTGAAGCTTTCTTT.

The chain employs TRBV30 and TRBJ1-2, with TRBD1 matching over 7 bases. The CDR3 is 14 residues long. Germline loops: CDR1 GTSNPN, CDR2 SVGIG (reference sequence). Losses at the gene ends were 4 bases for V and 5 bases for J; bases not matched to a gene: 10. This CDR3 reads CAWTLQGLRYGYTF. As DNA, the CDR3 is TGTGCCTGGACCCTACAGGGGCTTAGGTATGGCTACACCTTC.

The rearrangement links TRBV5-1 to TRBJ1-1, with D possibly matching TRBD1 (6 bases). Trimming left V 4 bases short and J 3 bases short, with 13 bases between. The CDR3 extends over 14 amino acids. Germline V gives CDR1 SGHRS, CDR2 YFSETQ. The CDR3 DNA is TGCGCCAGCAGCCTACAGGGAGACGACACTGAAGCTTTCTTT. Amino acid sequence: CASSLQGDDTEAFF.